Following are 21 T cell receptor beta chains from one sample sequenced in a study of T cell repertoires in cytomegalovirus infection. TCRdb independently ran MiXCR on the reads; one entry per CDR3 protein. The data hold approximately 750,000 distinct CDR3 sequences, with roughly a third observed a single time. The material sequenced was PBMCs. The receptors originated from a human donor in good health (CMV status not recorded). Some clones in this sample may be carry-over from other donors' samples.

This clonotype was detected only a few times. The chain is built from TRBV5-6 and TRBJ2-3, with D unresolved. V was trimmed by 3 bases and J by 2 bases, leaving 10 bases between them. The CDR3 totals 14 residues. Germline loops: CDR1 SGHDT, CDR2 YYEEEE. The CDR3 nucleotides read TGTGCCAGCAGCTCCTACACAGACACAGATACGCAGTATTTT. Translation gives CASSSYTDTDTQYF. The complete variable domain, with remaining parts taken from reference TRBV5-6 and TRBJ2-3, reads DAGVTQSPTHLIKTRGQQVTLRCSPKSGHDTVSWYQQALGQGPQFIFQYYEEEERQRGNFPDRFSGHQFPNYSSELNVNALLLGDSALYLCASSSYTDTDTQYFGPGTRLTVL.

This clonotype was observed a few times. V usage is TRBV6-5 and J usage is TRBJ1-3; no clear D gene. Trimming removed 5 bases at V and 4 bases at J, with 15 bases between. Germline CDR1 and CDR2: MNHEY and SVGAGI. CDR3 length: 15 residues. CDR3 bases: TGTGCCAGCAGTACCGGACGGCCTGCGGGAAACACCATATATTTT. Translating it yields CASSTGRPAGNTIYF.

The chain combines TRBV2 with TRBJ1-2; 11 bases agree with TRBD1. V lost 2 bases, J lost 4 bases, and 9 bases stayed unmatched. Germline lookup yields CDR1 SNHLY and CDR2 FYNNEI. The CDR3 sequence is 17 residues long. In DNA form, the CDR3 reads TGTGCCAGCAGTGAATTCGGACAGGGGGCTTCGGTCTATGGCTACACCTTC. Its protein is CASSEFGQGASVYGYTF.

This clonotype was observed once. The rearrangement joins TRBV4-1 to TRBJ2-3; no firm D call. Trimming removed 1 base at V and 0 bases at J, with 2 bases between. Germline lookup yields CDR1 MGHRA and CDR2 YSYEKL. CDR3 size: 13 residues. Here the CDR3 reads CASSQVSTDTQYF. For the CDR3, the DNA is TGCGCCAGCAGCCAAGTTAGCACAGATACGCAGTATTTT.

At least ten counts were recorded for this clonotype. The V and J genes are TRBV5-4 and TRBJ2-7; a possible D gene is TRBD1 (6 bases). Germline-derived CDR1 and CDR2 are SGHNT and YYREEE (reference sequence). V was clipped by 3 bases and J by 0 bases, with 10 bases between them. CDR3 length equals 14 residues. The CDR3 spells CASSSRDNSYEQYF. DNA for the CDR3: TGTGCCAGCAGCTCCCGGGACAACTCCTACGAGCAGTACTTC. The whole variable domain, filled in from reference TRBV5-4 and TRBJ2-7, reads ETGVTQSPTHLIKTRGQQVTLRCSSQSGHNTVSWYQQALGQGPQFIFQYYREEENGRGNFPPRFSGLQFPNYSSELNVNALELDDSALYLCASSSRDNSYEQYFGPGTRLTVT.

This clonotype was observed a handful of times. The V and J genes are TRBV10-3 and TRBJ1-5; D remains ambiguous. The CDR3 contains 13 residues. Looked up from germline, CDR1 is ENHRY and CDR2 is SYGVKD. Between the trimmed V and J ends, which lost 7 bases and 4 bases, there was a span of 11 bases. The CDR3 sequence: CAINAAPNQPQHF. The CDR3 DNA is TGTGCCATCAATGCAGCACCAAATCAGCCCCAGCATTTT.

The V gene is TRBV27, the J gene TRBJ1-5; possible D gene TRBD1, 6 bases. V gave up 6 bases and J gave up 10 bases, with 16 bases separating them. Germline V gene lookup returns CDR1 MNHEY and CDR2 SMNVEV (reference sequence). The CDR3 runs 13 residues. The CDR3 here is CASSKGGLIPQHF. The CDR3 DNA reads TGTGCCAGCAGCAAAGGGGGGTTGATCCCCCAGCATTTT.

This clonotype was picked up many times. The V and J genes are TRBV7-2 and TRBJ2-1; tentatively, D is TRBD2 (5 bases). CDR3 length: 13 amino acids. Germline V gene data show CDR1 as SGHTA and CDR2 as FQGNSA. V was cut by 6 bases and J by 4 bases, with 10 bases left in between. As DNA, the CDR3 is TGTGCCAGCAGTTCCGGGGTTTACAATGAGCAGTTCTTC. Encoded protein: CASSSGVYNEQFF.

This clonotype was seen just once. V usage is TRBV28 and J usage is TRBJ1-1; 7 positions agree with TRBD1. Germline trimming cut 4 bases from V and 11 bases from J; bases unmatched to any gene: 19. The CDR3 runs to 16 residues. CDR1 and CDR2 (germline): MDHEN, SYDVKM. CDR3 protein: CASSYGPGRQGGWAFF. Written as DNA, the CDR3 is TGTGCCAGCAGTTATGGCCCGGGCCGACAGGGCGGCTGGGCTTTCTTT.

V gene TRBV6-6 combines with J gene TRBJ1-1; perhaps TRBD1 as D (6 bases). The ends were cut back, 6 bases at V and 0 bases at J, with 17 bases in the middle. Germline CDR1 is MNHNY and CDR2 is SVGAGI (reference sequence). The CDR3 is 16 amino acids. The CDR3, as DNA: TGTGCCAGCAGCTGGCAGTTCAGGGGTTTGAACACTGAAGCTTTCTTT. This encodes CASSWQFRGLNTEAFF.

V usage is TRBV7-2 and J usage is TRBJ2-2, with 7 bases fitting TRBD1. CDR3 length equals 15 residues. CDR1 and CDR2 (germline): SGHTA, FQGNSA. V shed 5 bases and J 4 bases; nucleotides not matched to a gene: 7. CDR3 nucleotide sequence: TGTGCCAGCAGCATACAGACAGGGACCACCGGGGAGCTGTTTTTT. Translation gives CASSIQTGTTGELFF.

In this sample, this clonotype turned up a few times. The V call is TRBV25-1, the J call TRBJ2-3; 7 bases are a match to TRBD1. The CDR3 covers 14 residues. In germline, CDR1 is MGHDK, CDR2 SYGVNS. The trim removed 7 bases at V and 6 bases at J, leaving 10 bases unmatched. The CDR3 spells CASMRGGPQDTQYF. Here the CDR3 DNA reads TGTGCCAGCATGCGAGGGGGCCCTCAGGATACGCAGTATTTT.

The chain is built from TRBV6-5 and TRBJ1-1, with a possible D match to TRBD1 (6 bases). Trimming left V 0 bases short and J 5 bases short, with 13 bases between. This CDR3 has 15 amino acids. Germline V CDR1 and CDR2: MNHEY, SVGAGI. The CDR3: CASSYSVRGVTEAFF. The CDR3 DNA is TGTGCCAGCAGTTACTCGGTCAGGGGAGTAACTGAAGCTTTCTTT.

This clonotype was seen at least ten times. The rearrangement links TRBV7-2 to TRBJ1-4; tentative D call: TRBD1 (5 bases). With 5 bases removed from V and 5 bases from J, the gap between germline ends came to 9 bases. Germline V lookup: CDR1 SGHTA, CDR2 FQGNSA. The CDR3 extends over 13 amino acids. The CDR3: CASSRGGNEKLFF. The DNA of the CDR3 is TGTGCCAGCAGCCGGGGGGGAAATGAAAAACTGTTTTTT.

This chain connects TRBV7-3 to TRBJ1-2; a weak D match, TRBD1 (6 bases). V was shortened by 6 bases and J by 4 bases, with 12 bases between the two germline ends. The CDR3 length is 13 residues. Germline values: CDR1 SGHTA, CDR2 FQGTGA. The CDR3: CASRKTGIYGYTF. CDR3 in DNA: TGTGCCAGCAGAAAAACAGGGATCTATGGCTACACCTTC.

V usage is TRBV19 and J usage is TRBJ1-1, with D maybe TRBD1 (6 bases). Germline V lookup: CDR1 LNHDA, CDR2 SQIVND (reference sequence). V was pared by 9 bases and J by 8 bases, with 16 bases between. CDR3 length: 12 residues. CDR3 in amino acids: CASSPNRVEAFF. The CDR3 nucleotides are TGTGCCAGCAGCCCAAACAGGGTAGAAGCTTTCTTT.

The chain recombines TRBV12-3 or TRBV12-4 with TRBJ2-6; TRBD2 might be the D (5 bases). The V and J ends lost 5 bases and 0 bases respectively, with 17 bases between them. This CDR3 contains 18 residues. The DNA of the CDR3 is TGTGCCAGCAGTCCGGGGTACGGTTTTTACTCTGGGGCCAACGTCCTGACTTTC. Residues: CASSPGYGFYSGANVLTF.

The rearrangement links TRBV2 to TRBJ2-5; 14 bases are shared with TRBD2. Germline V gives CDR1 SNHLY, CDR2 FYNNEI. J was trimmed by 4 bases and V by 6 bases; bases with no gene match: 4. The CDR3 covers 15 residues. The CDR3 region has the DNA TGTGCCAGCAGACGGACTAGCGGGGGGCTAGAGACCCAGTACTTC. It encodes CASRRTSGGLETQYF.

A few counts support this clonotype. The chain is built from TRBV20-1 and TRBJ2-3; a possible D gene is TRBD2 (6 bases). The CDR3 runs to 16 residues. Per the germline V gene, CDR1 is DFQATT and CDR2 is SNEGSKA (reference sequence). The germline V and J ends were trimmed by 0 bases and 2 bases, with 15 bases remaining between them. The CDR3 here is CSARDLAALVTDTQYF. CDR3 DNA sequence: TGCAGTGCTAGAGATTTAGCGGCTCTCGTCACAGATACGCAGTATTTT.

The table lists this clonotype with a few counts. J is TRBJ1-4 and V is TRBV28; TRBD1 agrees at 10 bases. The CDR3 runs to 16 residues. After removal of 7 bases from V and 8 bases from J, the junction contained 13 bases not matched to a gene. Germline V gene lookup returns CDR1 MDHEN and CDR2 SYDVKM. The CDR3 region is CASTAEPGQGREKLFF. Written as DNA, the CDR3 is TGTGCCAGCACCGCGGAGCCGGGACAGGGGCGAGAAAAACTGTTTTTT.

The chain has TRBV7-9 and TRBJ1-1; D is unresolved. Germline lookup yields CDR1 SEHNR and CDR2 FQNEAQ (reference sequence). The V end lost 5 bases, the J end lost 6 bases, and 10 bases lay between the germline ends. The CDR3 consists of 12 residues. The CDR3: CASSREMPEAFF. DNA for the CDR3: TGTGCCAGCAGCCGAGAGATGCCTGAAGCTTTCTTT. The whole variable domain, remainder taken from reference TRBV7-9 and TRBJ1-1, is DTGVSQNPRHKITKRGQNVTFRCDPISEHNRLYWYRQTLGQGPEFLTYFQNEAQLEKSRLLSDRFSAERPKGSFSTLEIQRTEQGDSAMYLCASSREMPEAFFGQGTRLTVV.